The sequence of this TCR beta chain was determined in a study of blood T cell repertoires in COVID-19 (dated by TCRdb to the early 2020s). About the study as a whole: The collaborator samples originated in the United States, Italy and Spain and spanned the acute and convalescent phases of COVID-19. The material from the prospective study consisted of cDNA or gDNA derived from T cells, B-cell-depleted T cells, or PBMCs. Deeply sampled blood TCRbeta repertoires from subjects exposed to, actively infected with, or recovered from COVID-19 were included in the dataset. The repertoires were released in a freely available public database intended as a resource for research on the immune response to SARS-CoV-2. Samples were obtained from the ongoing ImmuneRACE study (first 160 participants) and from 1,200 or so subjects provided by 6 global collaborators. The sample metadata nearly always contained a de-identified subject ID, COVID-19 status, age in years and sex. Where available, HLA class I and class II types were obtained from metadata supplied by the sample provider rather than from assay-based typing. Here is what the overall study found, with its caveats: Clinical and demographic metadata were provided uncurated, with the amount varying by source and participant.

In Seattle, one collaborating source enrolled patients while the infection was active and tracked those patients longitudinally over the course of disease. The collaborating institutions used their own protocols to collect whole blood in K2EDTA tubes. For TCRbeta analysis, collaborators shipped samples in one of three forms: frozen whole blood, isolated PBMCs, or DNA extracted from either of those sample types. TCRbeta CDR3 regions were amplified from genomic DNA using the immunoSEQ Assay, a bias-controlled multiplex PCR. In the original analysis: The number of nucleated cells in each sample was estimated by amplification of reference gene primers within the assay. To quantify the absolute abundance of each unique TCRbeta CDR3 rearrangement, sequence reads were collapsed and filtered. For each sample, productive Simpson clonality was calculated by taking the square root of Simpson's diversity index across productive rearrangements. The table was pulled from immuneACCESS by TCRdb, which kept in-frame rearrangements only. Such tables lose some clones; where checked, under half of the loss comes from unresolved V genes, and the rest has no known cause. V and J calls and clone size are as listed in that table; D and trimming were resolved from the DNA. Across this sample there are over 200,000 clones, with just under 90% seen only once. The biggest ten clones account for under 3.5% of the sample.

This clone has only a few counts. Which antigen it targets is not known. No qualities accompany the bases; no much larger clone lies one base away. The source of this sequence is a young man with COVID-19, enrolled during active disease. The specimen sequenced was peripheral blood.

This receptor has the CDR3 CASSYVGGLHEQYF. The DNA is as follows: TGTGCCAGCAGTTACGTTGGGGGCCTCCACGAGCAGTACTTC. Recombination connected TRBV6-5 to TRBJ2-7; possibly the D gene is TRBD1, per 6 matching bases. V loses 2 bases of germline sequence and J loses 5 bases, and the interval between the two ends is 13 bases. CDR1 and CDR2, per the germline V gene, are MNHEY and SVGAGI. The CDR3 holds 14 amino acids from the cysteine to the phenylalanine. Here the CDR3 DNA is all that survives: 42 bases in frame from base 1.